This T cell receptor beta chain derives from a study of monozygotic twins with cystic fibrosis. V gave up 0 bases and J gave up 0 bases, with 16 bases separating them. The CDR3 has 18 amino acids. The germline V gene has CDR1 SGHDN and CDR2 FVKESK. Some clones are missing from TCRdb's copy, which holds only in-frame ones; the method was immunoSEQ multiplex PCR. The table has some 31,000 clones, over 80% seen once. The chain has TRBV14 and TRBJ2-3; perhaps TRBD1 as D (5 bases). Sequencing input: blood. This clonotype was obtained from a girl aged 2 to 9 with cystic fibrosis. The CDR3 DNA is TGTGCCAGCAGCCAAGATTGGGGAACAGGAGATAGCACAGATACGCAGTATTTT. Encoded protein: CASSQDWGTGDSTDTQYF.